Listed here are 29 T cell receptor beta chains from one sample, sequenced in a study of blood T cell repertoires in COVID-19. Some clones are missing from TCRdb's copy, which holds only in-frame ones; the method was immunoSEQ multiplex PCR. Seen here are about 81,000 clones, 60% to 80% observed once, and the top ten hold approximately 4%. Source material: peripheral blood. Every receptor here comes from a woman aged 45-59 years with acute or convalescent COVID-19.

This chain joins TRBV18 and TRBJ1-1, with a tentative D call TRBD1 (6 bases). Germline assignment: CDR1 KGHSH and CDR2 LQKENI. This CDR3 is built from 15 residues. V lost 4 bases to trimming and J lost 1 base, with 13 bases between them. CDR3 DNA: TGTGCCAGCTCACTTCACAGGGCACCGAACACTGAAGCTTTCTTT. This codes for CASSLHRAPNTEAFF. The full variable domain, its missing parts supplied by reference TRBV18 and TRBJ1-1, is NAGVMQNPRHLVRRRGQEARLRCSPMKGHSHVYWYRQLPEEGLKFMVYLQKENIIDESGMPKERFSAEFPKEGPSILRIQQVVRGDSAAYFCASSLHRAPNTEAFFGQGTRLTVV.

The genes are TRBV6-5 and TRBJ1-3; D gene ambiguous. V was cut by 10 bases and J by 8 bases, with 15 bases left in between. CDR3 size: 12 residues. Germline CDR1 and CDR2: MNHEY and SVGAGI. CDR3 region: CATQGEDDTIYF. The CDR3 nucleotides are TGTGCCACTCAAGGAGAGGATGACACCATATATTTT.

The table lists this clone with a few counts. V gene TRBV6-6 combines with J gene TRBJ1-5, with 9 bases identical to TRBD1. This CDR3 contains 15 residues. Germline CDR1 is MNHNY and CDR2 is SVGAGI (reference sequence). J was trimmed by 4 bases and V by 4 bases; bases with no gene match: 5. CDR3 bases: TGTGCCAGCAGTTTCTTACAGGGGGCAAATCAGCCCCAGCATTTT. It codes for CASSFLQGANQPQHF.

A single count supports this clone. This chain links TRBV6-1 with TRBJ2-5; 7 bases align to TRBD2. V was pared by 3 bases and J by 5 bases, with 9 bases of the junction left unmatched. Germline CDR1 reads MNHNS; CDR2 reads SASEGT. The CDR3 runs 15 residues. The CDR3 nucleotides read TGTGCCAGCAGTGATCAGGATAGGGGAGGGGAGACCCAGTACTTC. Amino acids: CASSDQDRGGETQYF.

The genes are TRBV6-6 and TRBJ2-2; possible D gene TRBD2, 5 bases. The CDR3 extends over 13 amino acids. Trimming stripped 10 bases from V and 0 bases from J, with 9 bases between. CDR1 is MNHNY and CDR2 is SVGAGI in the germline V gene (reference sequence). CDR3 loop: CATGLSNTGELFF. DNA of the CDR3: TGTGCCACCGGACTCTCGAACACCGGGGAGCTGTTTTTT.

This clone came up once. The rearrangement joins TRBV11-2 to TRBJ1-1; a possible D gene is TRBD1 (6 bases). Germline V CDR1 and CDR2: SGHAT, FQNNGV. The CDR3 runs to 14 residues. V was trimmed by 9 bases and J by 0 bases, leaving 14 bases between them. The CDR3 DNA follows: TGTGCCAGTCCCCCGGACAGCGTGAACACTGAAGCTTTCTTT. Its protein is CASPPDSVNTEAFF. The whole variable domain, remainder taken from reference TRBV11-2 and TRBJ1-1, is EAGVAQSPRYKIIEKRQSVAFWCNPISGHATLYWYQQILGQGPKLLIQFQNNGVVDDSQLPKDRFSAERLKGVDSTLKIQPAKLEDSAVYLCASPPDSVNTEAFFGQGTRLTVV.

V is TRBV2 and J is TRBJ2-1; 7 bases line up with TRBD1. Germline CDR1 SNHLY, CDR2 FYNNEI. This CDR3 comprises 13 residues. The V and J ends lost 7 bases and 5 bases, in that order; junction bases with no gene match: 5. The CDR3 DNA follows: TGTGCCAGCAAGTGGGACAGAAACAATGAGCAGTTCTTC. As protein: CASKWDRNNEQFF.

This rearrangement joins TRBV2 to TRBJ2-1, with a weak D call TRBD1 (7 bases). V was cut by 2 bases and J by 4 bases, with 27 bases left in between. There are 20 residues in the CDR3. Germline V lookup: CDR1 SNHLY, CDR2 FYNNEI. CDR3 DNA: TGTGCCAGCAGTGAATTAGGGGGCCGCGGGGTCCTCCCCGAGTACAATGAGCAGTTCTTC. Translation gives CASSELGGRGVLPEYNEQFF.

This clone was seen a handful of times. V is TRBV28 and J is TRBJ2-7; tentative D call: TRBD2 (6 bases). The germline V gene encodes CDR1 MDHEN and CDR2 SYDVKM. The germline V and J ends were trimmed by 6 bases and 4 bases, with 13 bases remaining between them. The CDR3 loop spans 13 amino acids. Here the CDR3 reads CASSRVGTYEQYF. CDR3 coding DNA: TGTGCCAGCAGCCGGGTAGGGACTTACGAGCAGTACTTC.

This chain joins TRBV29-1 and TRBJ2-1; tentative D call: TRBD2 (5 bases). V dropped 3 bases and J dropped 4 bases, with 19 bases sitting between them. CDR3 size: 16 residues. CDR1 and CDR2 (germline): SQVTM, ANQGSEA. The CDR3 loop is CSVEPEASISYNEQFF. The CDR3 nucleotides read TGCAGCGTTGAGCCCGAGGCTAGCATCTCTTACAATGAGCAGTTCTTC.

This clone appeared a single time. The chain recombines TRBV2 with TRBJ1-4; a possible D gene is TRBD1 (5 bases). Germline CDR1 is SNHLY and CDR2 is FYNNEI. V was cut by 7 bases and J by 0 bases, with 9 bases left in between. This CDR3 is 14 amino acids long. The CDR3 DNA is TGTGCCAGCACGGGGGGGGCAACTAATGAAAAACTGTTTTTT. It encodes CASTGGATNEKLFF.

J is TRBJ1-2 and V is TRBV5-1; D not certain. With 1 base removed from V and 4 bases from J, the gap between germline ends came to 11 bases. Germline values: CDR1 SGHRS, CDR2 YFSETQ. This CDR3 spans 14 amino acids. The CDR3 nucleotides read TGCGCCAGCAGCTTGAATCAGGCTCTCTATGGCTACACCTTC. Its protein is CASSLNQALYGYTF.

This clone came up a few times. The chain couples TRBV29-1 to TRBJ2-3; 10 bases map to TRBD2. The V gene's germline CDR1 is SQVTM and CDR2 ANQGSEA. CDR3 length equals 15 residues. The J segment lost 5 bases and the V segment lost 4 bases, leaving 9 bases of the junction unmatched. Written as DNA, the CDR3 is TGCAGCGTTGGGGTAGCGGGGGGCGTCGGAGATACGCAGTATTTT. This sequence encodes CSVGVAGGVGDTQYF.

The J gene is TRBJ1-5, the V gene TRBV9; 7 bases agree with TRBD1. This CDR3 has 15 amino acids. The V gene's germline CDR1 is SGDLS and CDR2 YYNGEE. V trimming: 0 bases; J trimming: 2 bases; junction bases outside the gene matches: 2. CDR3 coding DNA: TGTGCCAGCAGCGTAGATGGACAGGGCAATCAGCCCCAGCATTTT. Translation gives CASSVDGQGNQPQHF.

The CDR3 coding sequence is TGTGCCAGCAGTTTTAGGGGTTCGGAGACCCAGTACTTC. It encodes CASSFRGSETQYF. V usage is TRBV12-3 or TRBV12-4 and J usage is TRBJ2-5, with D possibly being TRBD1 (5 bases). The CDR3 length is 13 residues. The germline V and J ends were trimmed by 3 bases and 5 bases, with 10 bases remaining between them.

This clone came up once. CDR3 in amino acids: CASSEAAERRAFF. In DNA form, the CDR3 reads TGTGCCAGCAGTGAAGCGGCAGAGCGGAGAGCTTTCTTT. The rearrangement joins TRBV6-1 to TRBJ1-1; no reliable D call. The CDR3 extends over 13 amino acids. V gave up 0 bases and J gave up 10 bases, with 12 bases separating them. Germline CDR1 reads MNHNS; CDR2 reads SASEGT.

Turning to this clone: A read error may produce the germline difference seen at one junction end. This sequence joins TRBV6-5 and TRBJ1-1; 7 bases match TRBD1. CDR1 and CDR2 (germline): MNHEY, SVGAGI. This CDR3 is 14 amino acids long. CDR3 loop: CATRREGANAEAFF. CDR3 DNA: TGTGCCACTAGGAGAGAGGGGGCGAACGCTGAAGCTTTCTTT.

CDR3 DNA sequence: TGTGCCAGCAGCCCCCGCGGGACAGGGTATTCACCCCTCCACTTT. Its protein product is CASSPRGTGYSPLHF. The rearrangement links TRBV6-5 to TRBJ1-6; 9 nucleotides align to TRBD1. Germline CDR1 MNHEY, CDR2 SVGAGI. V shed 6 bases, J shed 8 bases, and the junction held 8 bases outside the gene matches. The CDR3 runs to 15 residues.

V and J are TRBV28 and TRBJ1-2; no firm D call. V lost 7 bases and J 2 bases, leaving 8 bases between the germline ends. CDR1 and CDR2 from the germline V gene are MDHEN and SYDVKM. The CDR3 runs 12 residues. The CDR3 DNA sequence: TGTGCCAGCACCCCACGGAACTATGGCTACACCTTC. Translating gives CASTPRNYGYTF.

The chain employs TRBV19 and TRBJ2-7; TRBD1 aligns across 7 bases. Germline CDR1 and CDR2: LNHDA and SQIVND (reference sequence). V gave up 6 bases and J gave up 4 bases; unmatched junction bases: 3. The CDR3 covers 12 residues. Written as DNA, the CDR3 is TGTGCCAGTAGGGACAGGTCGTACGAGCAGTACTTC. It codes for CASRDRSYEQYF.

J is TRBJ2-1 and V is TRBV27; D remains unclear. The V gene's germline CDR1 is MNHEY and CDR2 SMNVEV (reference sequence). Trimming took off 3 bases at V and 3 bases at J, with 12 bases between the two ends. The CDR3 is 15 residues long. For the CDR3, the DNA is TGTGCCAGCAGTTTGAGTCATCCTCTCTACAATGAGCAGTTCTTC. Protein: CASSLSHPLYNEQFF.

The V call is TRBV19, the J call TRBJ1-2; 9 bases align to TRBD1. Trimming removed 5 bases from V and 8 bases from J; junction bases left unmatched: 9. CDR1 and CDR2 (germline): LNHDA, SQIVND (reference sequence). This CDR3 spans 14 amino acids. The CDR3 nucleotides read TGTGCCAGTAGTGATCGGGACAGGGTGCGGGGCTACACCTTC. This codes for CASSDRDRVRGYTF.

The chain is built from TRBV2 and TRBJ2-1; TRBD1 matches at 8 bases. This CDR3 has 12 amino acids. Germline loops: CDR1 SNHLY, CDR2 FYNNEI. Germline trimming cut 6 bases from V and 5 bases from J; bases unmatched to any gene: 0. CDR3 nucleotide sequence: TGTGCCAGCAGGGACAGGGACAATGAGCAGTTCTTC. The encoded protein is CASRDRDNEQFF.

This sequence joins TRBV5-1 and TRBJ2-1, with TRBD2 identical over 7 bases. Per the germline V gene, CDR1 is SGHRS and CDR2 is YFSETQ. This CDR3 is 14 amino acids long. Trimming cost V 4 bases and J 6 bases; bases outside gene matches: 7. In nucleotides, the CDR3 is TGCGCCAGCAGCCCTCTAGCGGTGCCCAATGAGCAGTTCTTC. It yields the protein CASSPLAVPNEQFF.

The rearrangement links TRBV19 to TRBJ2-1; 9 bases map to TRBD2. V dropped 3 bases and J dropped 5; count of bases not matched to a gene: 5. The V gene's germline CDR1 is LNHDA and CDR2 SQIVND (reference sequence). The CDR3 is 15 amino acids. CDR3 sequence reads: CASSMTSGPNNEQFF. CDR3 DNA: TGTGCCAGTAGTATGACTAGCGGTCCAAACAATGAGCAGTTCTTC.

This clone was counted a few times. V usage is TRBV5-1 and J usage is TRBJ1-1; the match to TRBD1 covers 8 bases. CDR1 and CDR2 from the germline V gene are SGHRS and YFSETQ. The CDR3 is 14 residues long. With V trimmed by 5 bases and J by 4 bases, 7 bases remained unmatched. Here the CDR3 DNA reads TGCGCCAGCAGATTTACAGGGGGTAGCACTGAAGCTTTCTTT. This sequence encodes CASRFTGGSTEAFF.

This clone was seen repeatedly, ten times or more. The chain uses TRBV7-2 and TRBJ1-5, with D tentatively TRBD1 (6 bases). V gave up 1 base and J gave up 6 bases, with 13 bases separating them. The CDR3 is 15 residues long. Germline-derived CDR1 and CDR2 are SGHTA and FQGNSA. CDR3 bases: TGTGCCAGCAGCTTAGACAGGGCCCTGGGTCAGCCCCAGCATTTT. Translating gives CASSLDRALGQPQHF. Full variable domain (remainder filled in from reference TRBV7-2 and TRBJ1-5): GAGVSQSPSNKVTEKGKDVELRCDPISGHTALYWYRQSLGQGLEFLIYFQGNSAPDKSGLPSDRFSAERTGGSVSTLTIQRTQQEDSAVYLCASSLDRALGQPQHFGDGTRLSIL.

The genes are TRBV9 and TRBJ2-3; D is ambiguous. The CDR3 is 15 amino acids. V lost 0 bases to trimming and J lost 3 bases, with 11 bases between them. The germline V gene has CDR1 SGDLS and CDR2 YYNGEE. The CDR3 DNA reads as TGTGCCAGCAGCGTAGTGGTAACTGGTACAGATACGCAGTATTTT. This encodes CASSVVVTGTDTQYF. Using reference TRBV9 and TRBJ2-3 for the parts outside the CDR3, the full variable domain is DSGVTQTPKHLITATGQRVTLRCSPRSGDLSVYWYQQSLDQGLQFLIQYYNGEERAKGNILERFSAQQFPDLHSELNLSSLELGDSALYFCASSVVVTGTDTQYFGPGTRLTVL.

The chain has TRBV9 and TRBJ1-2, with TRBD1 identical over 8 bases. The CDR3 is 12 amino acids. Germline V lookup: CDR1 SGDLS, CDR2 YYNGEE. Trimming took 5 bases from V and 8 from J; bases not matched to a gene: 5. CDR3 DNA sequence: TGTGCCAGCAGGCAGGGGGCTCAAGGCTACACCTTC. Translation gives CASRQGAQGYTF.